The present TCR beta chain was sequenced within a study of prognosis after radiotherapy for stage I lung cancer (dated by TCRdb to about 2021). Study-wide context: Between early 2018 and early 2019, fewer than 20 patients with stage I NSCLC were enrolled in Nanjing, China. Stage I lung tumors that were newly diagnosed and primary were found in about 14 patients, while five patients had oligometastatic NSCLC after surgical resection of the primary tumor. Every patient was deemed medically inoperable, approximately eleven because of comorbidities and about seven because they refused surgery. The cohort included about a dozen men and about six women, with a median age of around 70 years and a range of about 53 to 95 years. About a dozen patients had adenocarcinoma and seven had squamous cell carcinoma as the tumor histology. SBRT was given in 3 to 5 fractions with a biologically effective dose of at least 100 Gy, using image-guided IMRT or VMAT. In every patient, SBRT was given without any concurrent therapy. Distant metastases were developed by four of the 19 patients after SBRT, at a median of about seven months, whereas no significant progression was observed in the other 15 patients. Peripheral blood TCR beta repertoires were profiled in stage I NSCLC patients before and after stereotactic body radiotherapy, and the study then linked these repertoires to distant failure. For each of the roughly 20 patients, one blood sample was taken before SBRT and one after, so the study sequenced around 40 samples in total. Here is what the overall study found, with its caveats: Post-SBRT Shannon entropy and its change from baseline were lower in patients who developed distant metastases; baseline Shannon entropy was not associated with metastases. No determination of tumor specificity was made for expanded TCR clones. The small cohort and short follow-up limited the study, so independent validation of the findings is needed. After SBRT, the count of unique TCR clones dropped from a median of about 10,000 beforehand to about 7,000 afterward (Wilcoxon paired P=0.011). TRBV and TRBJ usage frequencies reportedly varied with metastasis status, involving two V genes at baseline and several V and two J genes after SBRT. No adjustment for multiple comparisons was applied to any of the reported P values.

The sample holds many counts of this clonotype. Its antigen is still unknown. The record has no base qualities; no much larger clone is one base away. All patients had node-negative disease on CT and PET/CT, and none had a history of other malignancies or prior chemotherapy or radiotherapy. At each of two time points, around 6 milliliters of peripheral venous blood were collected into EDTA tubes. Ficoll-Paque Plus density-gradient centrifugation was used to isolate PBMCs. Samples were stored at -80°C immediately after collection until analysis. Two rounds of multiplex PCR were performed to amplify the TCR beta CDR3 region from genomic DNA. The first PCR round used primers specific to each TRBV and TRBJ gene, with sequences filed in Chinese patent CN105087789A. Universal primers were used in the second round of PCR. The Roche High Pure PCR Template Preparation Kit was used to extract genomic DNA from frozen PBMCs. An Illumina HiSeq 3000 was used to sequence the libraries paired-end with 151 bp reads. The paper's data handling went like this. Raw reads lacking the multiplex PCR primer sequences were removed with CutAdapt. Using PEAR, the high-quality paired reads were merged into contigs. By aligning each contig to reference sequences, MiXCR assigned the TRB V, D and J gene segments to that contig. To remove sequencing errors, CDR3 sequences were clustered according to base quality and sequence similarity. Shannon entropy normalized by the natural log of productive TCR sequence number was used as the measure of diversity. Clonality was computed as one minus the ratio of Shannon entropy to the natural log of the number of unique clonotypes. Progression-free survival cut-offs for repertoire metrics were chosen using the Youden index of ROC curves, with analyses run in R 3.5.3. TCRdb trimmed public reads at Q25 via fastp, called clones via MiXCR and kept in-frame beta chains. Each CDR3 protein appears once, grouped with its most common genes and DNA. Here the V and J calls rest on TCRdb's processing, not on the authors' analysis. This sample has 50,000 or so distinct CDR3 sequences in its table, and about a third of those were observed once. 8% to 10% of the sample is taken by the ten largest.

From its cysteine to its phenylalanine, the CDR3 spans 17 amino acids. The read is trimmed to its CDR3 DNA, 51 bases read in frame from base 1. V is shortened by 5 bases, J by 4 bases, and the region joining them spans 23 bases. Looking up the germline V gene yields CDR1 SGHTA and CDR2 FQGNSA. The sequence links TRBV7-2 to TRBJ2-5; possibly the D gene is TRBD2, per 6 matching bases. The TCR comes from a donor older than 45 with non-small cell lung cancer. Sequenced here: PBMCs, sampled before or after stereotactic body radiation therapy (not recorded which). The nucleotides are TGTGCCAGCAGCCCAGCGACCGGGGACTTTGGAAGAGAGACCCAGTACTTC. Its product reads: CASSPATGDFGRETQYF.